The entry below gives a single T cell receptor (beta chain) sequence along with its context. Its antigen is still unknown. The record has no base qualities; no much larger clone is one base away. The cohort consisted of 650 to 700 healthy bone marrow donors. Cohort members were all nominally healthy when sampled, although unrecorded immune exposures were likely present. The donor tested CMV seronegative, placing the donor among the 350 or so seronegative members of the cohort. Every donor gave a peripheral blood sample, and the peripheral blood mononuclear cells from that sample were used for TCR beta sequencing. Genomic DNA was extracted from the blood cell samples with the Qiagen DNeasy Blood Extraction Kit. The data belong to a study of cytomegalovirus exposure and HLA in healthy donors (TCRdb year 2017). Concerning the study at large: An earlier analysis of some 550 of the donors reported 276 Gb of sequence data and 117 million unique TCR beta sequences from 150 million to 200 million T cells. An early release covering roughly 640 HLA-typed donors comprised about 320 gigabases of sequencing data and 85 million or so unique TCR sequences. Of the roughly 400 genotyped donors, 81% were placed in the genetic ancestry cluster associated with self-reported Caucasian donors. The study aimed to test whether cataloging public T cell receptors could reveal signatures of past pathogen exposure. The study profiled the T cell repertoires of around 700 subjects by immunosequencing and related them to cytomegalovirus serostatus. Besides the first cohort of around 670 subjects, a separate validation cohort made up of roughly 120 different subjects was used. To predict cytomegalovirus infection status, the study brought together high-throughput TCR immunosequencing, statistical association of individual TCRs with disease status, and machine learning. A later analysis re-examined previously published TCR beta repertoires from more than 650 donors and added high-resolution HLA genotyping to investigate patterns of TCR occurrence. In the later analysis, no new phenotypic data were used to find candidate immune exposures; instead, reliance was placed on TCR beta sequences and their occurrence across donors. In an earlier analysis of roughly 540 of the donors, high-throughput TCR beta sequencing was used to judge whether each TCR beta V gene segment behaved as functional or pseudogenic. Donor age, sex, ethnicity and CMV serostatus were compiled alongside the repertoire data. A later genetic analysis used genome-wide SNP genotypes for about three fifths of the 666 donors, treating that subset as a discovery cohort. All discovery cohort repertoires had been generated on a single sequencing platform. Both class I and class II loci were covered by HLA typing, at four-digit resolution. Typing coverage differed by locus: A, B, C, DRB1 and DQB1 were typed in roughly 620-640 donors, DQA1 in approximately 520, DPA1 in around 600, and DPB1 in 450 to 480. About five DR-DQ haplotypes were treated as single units for association and clustering because of strong linkage in the cohort. Across 300 to 400 genotyped donors of the cohort, an average of approximately 220,000 unique TCR beta nucleotide sequences per donor were sequenced, and roughly 20% of those sequences were non-productive. Overall study outcomes, separate from this receptor: Specific HLA alleles were associated with 15,000 to 20,000 TCR beta sequences at a false discovery rate of 0.05 in a later analysis. HLA typing was unavailable for some donors at each locus, so association tests used only the typed subset. In this cohort, only TCR beta chains were sequenced, and detectable features were limited by the absence of alpha or paired-chain data. Some IMGT-functional V segments, including TRBV6-2 and TRBV6-3, could not be told apart with the 87-base-pair reads, so those segments were excluded. The classifier was reported to diagnose cytomegalovirus status with high specificity and sensitivity in both the original cohort and the validation cohort. The authors suggested that the approach could potentially be generalized to other disease states and immunological phenotypes. The study listed 164 TCR beta chains as associated with cytomegalovirus. When HLA alleles, especially DR and DQ, strongly co-occurred, TCR associations were difficult to assign to individual alleles. For the cohort, immune exposure information was limited to CMV serostatus. In a later analysis, TCR association rates were found to vary across HLA loci, with the most associated TCRs seen for DRB1 alleles and the fewest for HLA-C alleles. Because counts were too low, 15 to 20 rarely observed V segments, including chromosome 9 orphons, were excluded from the earlier analysis of some 540 of the donors. In a later analysis, HLA-associated TCR beta chains showed more clonal expansion and lower generation probabilities than non-associated chains that were equally common. Across donors, most TCR sequences were observed very rarely, whereas some public TCRs were present in many individuals. A cluster of highly shared sequence variants was judged likely to be a technical artifact of the sequencing pipeline. Presence/absence analyses assumed roughly uniform sequencing depth across donors, an assumption that may not hold. In vitro tests confirmed that a few of the cytomegalovirus-associated TCR beta chains recognize cytomegalovirus antigens. A further reported finding was that TCR beta sequences accurately predicted the HLA-A and HLA-B alleles for most subjects in the first cohort. In a later analysis, most CMV-associated TCR beta chains were found to appear HLA-restricted, with HLA associations seemingly driven largely by CMV exposure. An earlier analysis of some 590 of the donors showed that most TCR beta V segments appeared in productive rearrangements either about 90% or about 30% of the time, which broadly matched IMGT annotations. Correlated functional status among segregating V segments might reflect linkage disequilibrium, but an unknown experimental factor could not be ruled out. In a later genetic analysis, fewer N-insertions in productive TCRs were reported among donors in an Asian-associated ancestry cluster than the roughly 700-donor mean. A later genetic analysis associated a missense DCLRE1C variant with V-gene and J-gene trimming of TCR beta chains, and an independent cohort replicated the association. According to a later analysis, parvovirus B19, influenza, CMV and Epstein-Barr virus appeared linked to several top co-occurrence clusters.

The method was the immunoSEQ multiplex PCR assay. For the multiplex PCR, a mixture combining 60 forward primers for TCR Vbeta segments and 13 reverse primers for TCR Jbeta segments was used. The CDR3 region of rearranged TCR beta genes was amplified from genomic DNA by a multiplex PCR assay. Amplified TCR beta libraries were sequenced as 87-base-pair reads on the Illumina HiSeq System. The published analysis was carried out like this. A later analysis counted tens of millions of unique TCR beta chains across the 700 or so repertoires, and roughly 11 million of these chains were shared by at least two donors. Raw reads were error-corrected and collapsed into unique sequences with a nearest-neighbor algorithm that merged closely related sequences to remove PCR and sequencing errors. To assign V, D and J gene segments, CDR3 sequences were aligned to IMGT reference sequences. For a sequence to be retained, a match of at least six nucleotides was required to both a V gene segment and a J gene segment. Rearrangements were called productive when the CDR3 lacked stop codons and stayed in frame with V and J; all others were non-productive. CDR3 was defined by IMGT convention, running from the second conserved V-encoded cysteine to the conserved J-encoded phenylalanine. Sequences without an unambiguous match to a single V gene segment were excluded from the earlier analysis of 500 to 700 of the donors. An earlier analysis of several hundred of the donors called V segments functional above 56.7% productive rearrangements and segregating when the between-donor standard deviation exceeded 5%. A statistical classification framework was built to diagnose cytomegalovirus status from the catalog of TCR beta chain sequences. In a later analysis, TCR nucleotide sequences were compared against IMGT/GENE-DB human TR gene sequences so that V and J genes could be assigned. A later analysis assigned CDR3 sequences and most-parsimonious VDJ recombination scenarios with the TCRdist pipeline. In a later analysis, each TCR beta chain was defined by its CDR3 amino acid sequence together with its V-gene family, and reads lacking a unique V-gene family were excluded. As a way to deal with suspected cross-contamination and a sequencing artifact, a later analysis dropped over 550 nucleotide sequences that were highly shared and had low generation probability. A later analysis calculated a clonal expansion index for each public chain from normalized within-repertoire ranks of inferred template counts. Generation probabilities in a later analysis came from a VDJ recombination model fitted to out-of-frame rearrangements, and those results were checked against IGoR. Hypergeometric tests were used in a later analysis to score TCR-TCR, TCR-HLA and TCR-CMV co-occurrence, with a repertoire-size bias correction applied to the TCR pairs. To estimate false discovery rates, a later analysis permuted the HLA or CMV assignments 20 times. In a later analysis, co-occurring TCRs were grouped using DBSCAN, and TCRdist sequence similarity was added for clustering within HLA-allele-positive subsets. Co-occurrence clustering excluded repertoires with fewer than 30,000 or more than 120,000 public chains, plus five with anomalous nucleotide sharing. TCRdb re-hosts the immuneACCESS table, in-frame sequences only. Its copies lack some clones; in the studies checked, an unresolved V gene accounts for under half of them, and the cause for the rest is not known. V and J calls plus clone size are reproduced from that table; the DNA served to infer D and trimming. For this sample there are 170,000 or so clones; around 79% appear just once. The ten largest clonotypes hold about 0.72% of the sample.

As encoded in the germline V gene, CDR1 is KGHSH while CDR2 is LQKENI. CDR3 length: 15 amino acids, cysteine to phenylalanine. Just the 45-base CDR3 DNA is kept, in frame starting at base 1. Relative to germline, V is missing 4 bases and J is missing 3 bases, with 5 bases of the junction outside any gene match. The chain links TRBV18 with TRBJ2-3; 9 middle bases align to TRBD1. The receptor comes from a woman aged 35 to 49 in good health and CMV-seronegative. Sequences were obtained from PBMCs. CDR3 reads: CASSLGTGRTDTQYF. The sequenced DNA: TGTGCCAGCTCACTAGGGACAGGGAGAACAGATACGCAGTATTTT.